The T cell receptor beta chain described here comes from a study of blood T cell repertoires in COVID-19. Sequencing used immunoSEQ multiplex PCR; TCRdb keeps in-frame clones, though not all of them. The sample has 65,000 to 80,000 clones; roughly 90% are singletons. Trimming took off 4 bases at V and 6 bases at J, with 19 bases between the two ends. Germline CDR1 and CDR2: SGHRS and YFSETQ. The CDR3 runs 16 residues. The chain couples TRBV5-1 to TRBJ1-4, with TRBD1 as a possible D gene (5 bases). This sequence originates from a man aged 45-65 years with active COVID-19. Material: peripheral blood. As DNA, the CDR3 is TGCGCCAGCAGCAGCGGGGGTTATTCTAGGGATGAAAAACTGTTTTTT. Translating it yields CASSSGGYSRDEKLFF.